This T cell receptor beta chain was retrieved from a study of blood T cell repertoires in COVID-19. Study at large: T cells, B-cell-depleted T cells, or PBMCs provided the cDNA or gDNA that served as material.

This CDR3 comprises 17 residues. The V segment lost 5 bases and the J segment 1 base; nucleotides outside the gene matches: 9. Germline-derived CDR1 and CDR2 are SGHTA and FQGNSA. This table comes from immunoSEQ multiplex PCR, and its TCRdb copy is limited to in-frame clones, with some not included. This sample has about 200,000 clones; 83% occur once, and the top ten carry 2% to 3%. Specimen: peripheral blood. This receptor was obtained from a woman aged 40 to 50 with active or convalescent COVID-19. The V gene is TRBV7-2, the J gene TRBJ2-2; 8 nucleotides align to TRBD1. Here the CDR3 reads CASSPRGLPLNTGELFF. CDR3 DNA: TGTGCCAGCAGCCCCAGGGGGCTACCCCTGAACACCGGGGAGCTGTTTTTT. The full variable domain, rest sourced from reference TRBV7-2 and TRBJ2-2, is GAGVSQSPSNKVTEKGKDVELRCDPISGHTALYWYRQSLGQGLEFLIYFQGNSAPDKSGLPSDRFSAERTGGSVSTLTIQRTQQEDSAVYLCASSPRGLPLNTGELFFGEGSRLTVL.